Sample share makes the clone carrying this TCR beta chain medium-sized. V lost 4 bases to trimming and J lost 4 bases; unmatched junction nucleotides: 8. The CDR3 loop spans 16 amino acids. From germline, CDR1 is MNHNS and CDR2 SASEGT. This record belongs to a study of CD4 and CD8 cells across lung adenocarcinoma regions. MiXCR was run by TCRdb on the PCR reads, yielding one entry per CDR3 protein. The sample has around 2,000 distinct CDR3 sequences, approximately 47% seen once. The V call is TRBV6-1, the J call TRBJ2-5; 11 bases match TRBD2. This receptor was taken from a female donor with lung adenocarcinoma. The CD4 and CD8 labels of this study may be unreliable. The sample taken for sequencing was CD4+ T cells from the center of a lung tumor. The CDR3 sequence: CASSARRTSGSETQYF. The CDR3 DNA reads TGTGCCAGCAGTGCCCGGCGGACTAGCGGGTCAGAGACCCAGTACTTC.